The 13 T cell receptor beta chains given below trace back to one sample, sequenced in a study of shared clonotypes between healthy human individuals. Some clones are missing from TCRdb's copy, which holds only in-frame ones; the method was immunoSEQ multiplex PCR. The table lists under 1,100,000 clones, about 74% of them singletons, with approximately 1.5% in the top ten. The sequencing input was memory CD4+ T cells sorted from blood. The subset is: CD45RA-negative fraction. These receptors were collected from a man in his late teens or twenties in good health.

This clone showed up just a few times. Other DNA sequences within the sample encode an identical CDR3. Here the CDR3 reads CASSLVRGSTDTQYF. The CDR3 region has the DNA TGTGCCAGCAGCTTAGTTCGGGGAAGCACAGATACGCAGTATTTT. The gene calls are TRBV7-2 and TRBJ2-3, with D possibly TRBD2 on 5 matching bases. The V end lost 1 base, the J end lost 0 bases, and 8 bases lay between the germline ends. The length of the CDR3 is 15 residues. Germline CDR1 is SGHTA and CDR2 is FQGNSA.

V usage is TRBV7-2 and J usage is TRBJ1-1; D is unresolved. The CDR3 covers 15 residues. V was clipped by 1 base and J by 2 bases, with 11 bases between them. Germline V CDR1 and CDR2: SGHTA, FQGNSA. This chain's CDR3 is CASSLGRTVNTEAFF. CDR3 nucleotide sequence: TGTGCCAGCAGCTTAGGGCGGACGGTCAACACTGAAGCTTTCTTT.

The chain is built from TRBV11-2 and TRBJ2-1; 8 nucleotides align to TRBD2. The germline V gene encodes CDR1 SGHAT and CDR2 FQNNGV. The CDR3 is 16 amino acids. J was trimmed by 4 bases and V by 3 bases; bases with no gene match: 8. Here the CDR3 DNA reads TGTGCCAGCAGCTTGGTCACGGGCGGGAGGTACAATGAGCAGTTCTTC. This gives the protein CASSLVTGGRYNEQFF.

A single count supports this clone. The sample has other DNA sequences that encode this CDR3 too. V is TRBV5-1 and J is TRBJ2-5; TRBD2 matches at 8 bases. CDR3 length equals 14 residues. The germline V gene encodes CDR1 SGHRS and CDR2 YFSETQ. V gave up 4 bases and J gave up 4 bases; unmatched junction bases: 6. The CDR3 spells CASSPVAGLETQYF. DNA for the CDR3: TGCGCCAGCAGCCCCGTAGCGGGATTAGAGACCCAGTACTTC.

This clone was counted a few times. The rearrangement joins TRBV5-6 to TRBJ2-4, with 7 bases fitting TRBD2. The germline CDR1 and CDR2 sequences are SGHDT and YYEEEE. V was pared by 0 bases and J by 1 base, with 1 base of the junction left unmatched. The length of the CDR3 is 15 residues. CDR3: CASSLGGSAKNIQYF. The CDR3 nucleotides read TGTGCCAGCAGCTTGGGCGGGAGTGCCAAAAACATTCAGTACTTC.

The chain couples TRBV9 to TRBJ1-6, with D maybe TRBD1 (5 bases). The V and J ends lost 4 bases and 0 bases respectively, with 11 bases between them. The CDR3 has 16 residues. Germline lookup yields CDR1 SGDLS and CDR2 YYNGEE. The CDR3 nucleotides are TGTGCCAGCAGCTCAGGGCCAAGCTCCTATAATTCACCCCTCCACTTT. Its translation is CASSSGPSSYNSPLHF.

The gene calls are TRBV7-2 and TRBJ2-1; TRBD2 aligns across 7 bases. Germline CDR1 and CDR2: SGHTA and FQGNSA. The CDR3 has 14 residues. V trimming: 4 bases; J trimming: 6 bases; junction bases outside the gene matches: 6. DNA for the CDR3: TGTGCCAGCAGCTCCGGGACTACCCCCAATGAGCAGTTCTTC. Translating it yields CASSSGTTPNEQFF.

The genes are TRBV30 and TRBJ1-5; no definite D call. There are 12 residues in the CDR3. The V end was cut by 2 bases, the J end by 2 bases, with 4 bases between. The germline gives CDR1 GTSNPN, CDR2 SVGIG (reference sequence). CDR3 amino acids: CAWSWGNQPQHF. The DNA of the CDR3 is TGTGCCTGGAGTTGGGGCAATCAGCCCCAGCATTTT.

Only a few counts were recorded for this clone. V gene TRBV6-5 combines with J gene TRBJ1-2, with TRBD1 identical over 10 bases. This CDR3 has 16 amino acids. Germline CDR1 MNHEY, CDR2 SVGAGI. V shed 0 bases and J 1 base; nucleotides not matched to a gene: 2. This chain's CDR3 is CASSYSGQGFNYGYTF. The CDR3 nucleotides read TGTGCCAGCAGTTACTCGGGACAGGGGTTTAACTATGGCTACACCTTC.

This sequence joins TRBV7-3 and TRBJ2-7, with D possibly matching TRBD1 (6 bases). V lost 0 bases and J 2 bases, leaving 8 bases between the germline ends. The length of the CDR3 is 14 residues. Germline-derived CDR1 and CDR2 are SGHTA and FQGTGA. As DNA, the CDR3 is TGTGCCAGCAGCTTAACAGGGGGAGCCTACGAGCAGTACTTC. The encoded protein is CASSLTGGAYEQYF.

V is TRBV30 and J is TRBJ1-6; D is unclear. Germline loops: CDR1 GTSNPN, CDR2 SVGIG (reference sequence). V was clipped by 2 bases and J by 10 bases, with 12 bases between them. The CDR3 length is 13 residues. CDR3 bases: TGTGCCTGGAGTTCCCCGAAGATATCACCCCTCCACTTT. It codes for CAWSSPKISPLHF.

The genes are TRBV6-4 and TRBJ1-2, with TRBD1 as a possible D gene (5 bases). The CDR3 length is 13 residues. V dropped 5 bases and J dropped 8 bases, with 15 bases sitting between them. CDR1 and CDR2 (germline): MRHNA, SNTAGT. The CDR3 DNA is TGTGCCAGCAGTCTCGGCCCCCAGGGAGGCTACACCTTC. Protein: CASSLGPQGGYTF.

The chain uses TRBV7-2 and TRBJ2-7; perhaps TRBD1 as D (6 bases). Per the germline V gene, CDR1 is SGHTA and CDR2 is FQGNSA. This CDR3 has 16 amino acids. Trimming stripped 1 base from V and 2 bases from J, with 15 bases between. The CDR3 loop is CASSLVAGTSTYEQYF. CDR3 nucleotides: TGTGCCAGCAGCTTAGTTGCCGGGACATCGACCTACGAGCAGTACTTC.